This TCR beta chain comes out of a study of vaccination effects on CD4 cells after COVID-19. Libraries were prepared by immunoSEQ multiplex PCR; TCRdb keeps only in-frame clonotypes and omits some of them. The repertoire consists of under 30,000 clones, with around 75% occurring once and the leading ten covering 22%. V trimming: 3 bases; J trimming: 3 bases; junction bases outside the gene matches: 15. CDR1 is SGDLS, CDR2 YYNGEE, per germline. The CDR3 extends over 18 amino acids. After expansion with viral peptide pools in the ViraFEST assay, antigen-specific CD4+ T cells were sequenced. Following 10 days of culture, CD4+ T cells were isolated. Each vaccine recipient was nucleocapsid antibody negative and had no prior SARS-CoV-2 infection. Cultures had half their medium replaced with IL-2 medium on days 3 and 7. A single count supports this clone. Its antigen is still unknown.

The rearrangement uses TRBV9 and TRBJ1-5; 7 bases fit TRBD1. The clonotype comes from a human donor who received a COVID-19 vaccine. The specimen comprised CD4+ T cells from PBMCs cultured with HCoV-NL63 spike peptides, sampled before COVID-19 vaccination. The CDR3 sequence: CASSEKGGQKHVNQPQHF. The DNA for the CDR3 is TGTGCCAGCAGCGAAAAAGGGGGACAGAAACATGTCAATCAGCCCCAGCATTTT.